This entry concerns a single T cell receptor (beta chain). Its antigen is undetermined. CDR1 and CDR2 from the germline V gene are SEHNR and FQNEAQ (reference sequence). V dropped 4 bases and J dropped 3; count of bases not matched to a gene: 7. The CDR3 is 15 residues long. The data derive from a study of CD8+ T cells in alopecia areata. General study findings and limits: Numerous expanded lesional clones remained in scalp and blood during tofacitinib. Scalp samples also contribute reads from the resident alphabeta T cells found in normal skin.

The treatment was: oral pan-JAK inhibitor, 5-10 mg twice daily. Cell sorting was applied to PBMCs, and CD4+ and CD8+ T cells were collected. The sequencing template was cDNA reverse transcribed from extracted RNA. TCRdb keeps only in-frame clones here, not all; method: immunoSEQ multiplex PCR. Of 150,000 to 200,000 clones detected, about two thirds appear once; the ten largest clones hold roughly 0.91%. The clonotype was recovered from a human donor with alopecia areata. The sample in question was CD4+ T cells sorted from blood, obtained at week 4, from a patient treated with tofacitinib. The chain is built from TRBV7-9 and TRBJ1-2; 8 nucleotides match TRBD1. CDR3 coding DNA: TGTGCCAGCAGCTCCAAGACAGGGGAGGACTATGGCTACACCTTC. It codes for CASSSKTGEDYGYTF. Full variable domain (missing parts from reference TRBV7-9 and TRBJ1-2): DTGVSQNPRHKITKRGQNVTFRCDPISEHNRLYWYRQTLGQGPEFLTYFQNEAQLEKSRLLSDRFSAERPKGSFSTLEIQRTEQGDSAMYLCASSSKTGEDYGYTFGSGTRLTVV.